The 10 T cell receptor beta chains reported below all come from one sample, sequenced in a study of read filtering for tumor transcriptome and immune sequencing. This library used roughly 400 ng RNA and molecular barcoded adaptors spanning alpha/delta and beta/gamma chains. One entry per CDR3 protein results from TCRdb running MiXCR on the reads. The sample records 120,000 or so distinct CDR3 sequences, approximately 12% being singletons. Input material: a population of CD138-negative cells sorted from bone marrow. All receptors come from a donor over 35 with multiple myeloma.

This clonotype was counted at least ten times. V is TRBV5-1 and J is TRBJ1-6, with 9 bases that match TRBD1. J lost 10 bases, V lost 0 bases, and 8 bases had no gene match. CDR1 is SGHRS and CDR2 is YFSETQ in the germline V gene. CDR3 size: 16 residues. The CDR3 bases are TGCGCCAGCAGCTTGGGACAGGGGGTGTTTGGATCACCCCTCCACTTT. Translation gives CASSLGQGVFGSPLHF.

Details on this clonotype: This clone may be a read error of a much larger clone one base away. The chain is built from TRBV29-1 and TRBJ2-3; no definite D call. Germline V gene lookup returns CDR1 SQVTM and CDR2 ANQGSEA. CDR3 length: 14 residues. The CDR3 loop reads CSVAPGLSTDTLYF. The CDR3 bases are TGCAGCGTCGCCCCCGGGCTCAGCACAGATACGCTGTATTTT.

In its sample, this clonotype was seen many times. The chain has TRBV5-1 and TRBJ2-3; 8 positions agree with TRBD2. V shed 1 base and J 4 bases; nucleotides not matched to a gene: 2. The CDR3 is made up of 14 amino acids. CDR1 and CDR2 (germline): SGHRS, YFSETQ. CDR3 bases: TGCGCCAGCAGCTTGACTAGCGGACCAGATACGCAGTATTTT. Translation gives CASSLTSGPDTQYF.

Ten or more counts support this clonotype. This rearrangement joins TRBV6-4 to TRBJ2-1; possibly TRBD2 for D (5 bases). There are 15 residues in the CDR3. Trimming took off 3 bases at V and 0 bases at J, with 9 bases between the two ends. In germline, CDR1 is MRHNA, CDR2 SNTAGT. For the CDR3, the DNA is TGTGCCAGCAGTGATCTTGGGAGCTCCTACAATGAGCAGTTCTTC. Protein product: CASSDLGSSYNEQFF.

This clonotype was counted at least ten times. The chain is built from TRBV28 and TRBJ2-1; 9 bases are a match to TRBD2. Germline V gene data show CDR1 as MDHEN and CDR2 as SYDVKM. The ends lost 5 bases at V and 3 bases at J; junction bases unmatched: 5. The CDR3 has 15 residues. The CDR3: CASSPSGKIYNEQFF. The CDR3 coding sequence is TGTGCCAGCAGTCCTAGCGGGAAGATCTACAATGAGCAGTTCTTC.

In this sample, this clonotype turned up a few times. The chain joins TRBV19 to TRBJ2-3; D possibly matches TRBD1 or TRBD2 (5 bases each). The CDR3 sequence is 14 residues long. V lost 6 bases and J 2 bases, leaving 12 bases between the germline ends. Per germline, CDR1 LNHDA and CDR2 SQIVND (reference sequence). CDR3 DNA sequence: TGTGCCAGTAGCATGGGGGACCTCACAGATACGCAGTATTTT. This translates into CASSMGDLTDTQYF.

This clonotype was seen many times. CDR3 bases: TGTGCCAGCAGCAGAACAAACAAGGAAGAGACCCAGTACTTC. Protein: CASSRTNKEETQYF. The chain is built from TRBV21-1 and TRBJ2-5. TRBV21-1 is a known pseudogene. The CDR3 is 14 amino acids.

This clonotype was counted between two and nine times. V usage is TRBV29-1 and J usage is TRBJ1-1; perhaps TRBD1 as D (5 bases). This CDR3 region has 15 residues. Per germline, CDR1 SQVTM and CDR2 ANQGSEA. Trimming removed 1 base at V and 1 base at J, with 13 bases between. Here the CDR3 DNA reads TGCAGCGTTGAAGGGCCCGGACACCCGAACACTGAAGCTTTCTTT. Encoded protein: CSVEGPGHPNTEAFF.

This clonotype was observed at least ten times. The chain links TRBV28 to TRBJ1-2; TRBD1 agrees at 8 bases. With V trimmed by 5 bases and J by 2 bases, 7 bases remained unmatched. CDR3 length: 15 amino acids. The germline V gene has CDR1 MDHEN and CDR2 SYDVKM. Here the CDR3 reads CASSPGQGMNYGYTF. The CDR3 DNA follows: TGTGCCAGCAGTCCTGGACAGGGAATGAACTATGGCTACACCTTC.

About this clonotype itself: The CDR3 ends on some other residue instead of the conserved phenylalanine or tryptophan, so this is likely a read error. The limits of the CDR3 on the DNA are not certain, so only TCRdb's listed CDR3 is given. The CDR3 loop reads CASSRAFDGARNEQYL. The chain couples TRBV19 to TRBJ2-7; the table names TRBD1, a call not compared with the DNA. CDR1 is LNHDA, CDR2 SQIVND, per germline (reference sequence). The CDR3 totals 16 residues, both ends included.